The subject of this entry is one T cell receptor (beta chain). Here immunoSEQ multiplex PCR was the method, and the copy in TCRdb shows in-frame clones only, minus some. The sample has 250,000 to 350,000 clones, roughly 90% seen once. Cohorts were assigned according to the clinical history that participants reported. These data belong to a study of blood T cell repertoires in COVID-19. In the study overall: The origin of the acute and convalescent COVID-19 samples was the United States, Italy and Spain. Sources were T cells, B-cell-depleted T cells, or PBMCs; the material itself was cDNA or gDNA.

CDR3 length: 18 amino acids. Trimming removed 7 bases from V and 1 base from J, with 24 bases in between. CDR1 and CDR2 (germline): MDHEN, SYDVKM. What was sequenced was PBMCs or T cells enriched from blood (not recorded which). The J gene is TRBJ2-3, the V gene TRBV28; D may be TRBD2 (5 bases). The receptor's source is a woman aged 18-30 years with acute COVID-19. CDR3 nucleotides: TGTGCCAGCAACTTAGCGTTTAGGCCCCGGAGCGGCACAGATACGCAGTATTTT. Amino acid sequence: CASNLAFRPRSGTDTQYF.